A single sample gave rise to the 2 T cell receptor beta chains below, sequenced in a study of T cells in Graves' hyperthyroidism and ophthalmopathy. Template material for amplifying TCR beta CDR3 regions consisted of RNA transcripts. The HTBI set primed first-round TCR CDR3 RT-PCR. TCRdb independently ran MiXCR on the multiplex PCR reads; one entry per CDR3 protein. The sample has approximately 530,000 distinct CDR3 sequences, around 15% seen once. The sample consisted of blood. Receptors originate from a woman under 30 with Graves' hyperthyroidism.

A few counts support this clonotype. The chain employs TRBV3-1 and TRBJ1-2, with unresolved D. The CDR3 sequence is 14 residues long. Germline lookup yields CDR1 LGHDT and CDR2 YNNKEL (reference sequence). Trimming removed 4 bases from V and 4 bases from J, with 13 bases in between. In DNA form, the CDR3 reads TGTGCCAGCAGCCCCGATCCGAGGCTCTATGGCTACACCTTC. This sequence encodes CASSPDPRLYGYTF.

The J gene is TRBJ1-4, the V gene TRBV19; unclear D gene. Trimming took off 4 bases at V and 8 bases at J, with 17 bases between the two ends. The CDR3 runs to 15 residues. The V gene's germline CDR1 is LNHDA and CDR2 SQIVND (reference sequence). Written as DNA, the CDR3 is TGTGCCAGTAGTACCCTCCGGTCAGTGACCGAAAAACTGTTTTTT. Protein product: CASSTLRSVTEKLFF.